These T cell receptor beta chains were read from a single sample in a study of cytomegalovirus exposure and HLA in healthy donors. Method: immunoSEQ multiplex PCR; TCRdb's copy keeps in-frame clones and lacks some. The sample shows under 200,000 clones, 80% to 85% of them seen only once. The source material was PBMCs. These receptors originate from a girl aged 2 to 9 in good health and CMV-seropositive. CDR3s include the opening cysteine and the closing phenylalanine or tryptophan. Each record gives: J gene, V gene, D gene, clone size, CDR3 DNA, CDR3 protein. D genes are given only for firm matches. Size values are once, few and many counts, or a class for expanded clones, and some rows have none.

TRBJ1-5,TRBV28,NA,few,TGTGCCAGCAGTTTCGGAGGTTCTGAGCCCCAGCATTTT,CASSFGGSEPQHF
TRBJ2-1,TRBV7-2,NA,NA,TGTGCCAGCAGACCAAAGTACGCTAGCTCCTACAATGAGCAGTTCTTC,CASRPKYASSYNEQFF
TRBJ2-2,TRBV21-1,NA,NA,TGTGCCAGCAGCAATAAGGCTAGCTGCAACACCGGGGAGCTGTTTTTT,CASSNKASCNTGELFF
TRBJ1-5,TRBV5-1,NA,few,TGCGCCAGCAGCACCACAGGGAATCAGCCCCAGCATTTT,CASSTTGNQPQHF
TRBJ2-5,TRBV5-4,TRBD1,NA,TGTGCCAGCAGCTTACGCCAGGGGGATGAGACCCAGTACTTC,CASSLRQGDETQYF
TRBJ1-4,TRBV6-1,NA,few,TGTGCCAGCAGTGAACTAATGGCGCGAGGAAGGGGGACTAATGAAAAACTGTTTTTT,CASSELMARGRGTNEKLFF
TRBJ1-2,TRBV5-4,NA,NA,TGTGCCAGCAGCTTACCAGGTCTTTATGGCTACACCTTC,CASSLPGLYGYTF
TRBJ2-1,TRBV5-4,NA,few,TGTGCCAGCAGCGACGTACTAGGCAATGAGCAGTTCTTC,CASSDVLGNEQFF
TRBJ2-5,TRBV5-4,NA,NA,TGTGCCAGCAGCTTGGCGGCAGGGGCCTCCCGGGGCGAGACCCAGTACTTC,CASSLAAGASRGETQYF
TRBJ1-1,TRBV5-1,TRBD1,NA,TGCGCCAGCAGCTCCCCCCGACAGGGAATGAACACTGAAGCTTTCTTT,CASSSPRQGMNTEAFF
TRBJ1-5,TRBV20-1,TRBD1,NA,TGCAGTGCTAGAGGGACAGGAACCCAGCATTTT,CSARGTGTQHF
TRBJ1-1,TRBV7-8,TRBD1,NA,TGTGCCAGCAGCTTAGACAGAGACGGGACAGACACTGAAGCTTTCTTT,CASSLDRDGTDTEAFF
TRBJ2-7,TRBV6-5,NA,NA,TGTGCCAGCAGTCTCGGACAGAACTACGAGCAGTACTTC,CASSLGQNYEQYF
TRBJ1-6,TRBV30,TRBD1,once,TGTGCCTGGAAGGCCGACAGGGACTCACCCCTCCACTTT,CAWKADRDSPLHF
TRBJ2-3,TRBV19,NA,NA,TGTGCCAGTAGTATGACTAGGGCACAAGATACGCAGTATTTT,CASSMTRAQDTQYF
TRBJ1-2,TRBV28,TRBD1,NA,TGTGCCAGCAGTCGACCGGGACAGGTCAATGGCTACACCTTC,CASSRPGQVNGYTF
TRBJ1-3,TRBV30,NA,NA,TGTGCCTGGAGGGTATCGGCTGGAAACACCATATATTTT,CAWRVSAGNTIYF
TRBJ2-3,TRBV4-1,TRBD2,NA,TGCGCCAGCAGCCAAGCAGGGGGACTAGCGGGAGAATGGGGCACAGATACGCAGTATTTT,CASSQAGGLAGEWGTDTQYF
TRBJ2-7,TRBV6-5,TRBD2,NA,TGTGCCAGCAGCCTGACCCCTAGCGGGAGGGACGAGCAGTACTTC,CASSLTPSGRDEQYF
TRBJ1-2,TRBV23-1,TRBD1,NA,TGCGCCAGCAGTCAATCAGGCAGGGGGCGACGCTACACCTTC,CASSQSGRGRRYTF
TRBJ1-1,TRBV5-4,TRBD1,NA,TGTGCCAGCACCCATCACAGGGGTCCCACTGAAGCTTTCTTT,CASTHHRGPTEAFF
TRBJ1-5,TRBV28,TRBD1,NA,TGTGCCAGCAGTTTTATAATGGGAACAGGGGGTTATCAGCCCCAGCATTTT,CASSFIMGTGGYQPQHF
TRBJ2-7,TRBV5-5,NA,NA,TGTGCCAGCAGCTTGGGGGAGATCTACGAGCAGTACTTC,CASSLGEIYEQYF
TRBJ2-7,TRBV11-2,NA,NA,TGTGCCAGCAGCTTAGATAAAAAGCAGTACTTC,CASSLDKKQYF
TRBJ2-3,TRBV30,NA,NA,TGTGCCTGGAGACGACAGGACACAGATACGCAGTATTTT,CAWRRQDTDTQYF